This TCR beta chain was obtained from a study of post-analysis software for immune sequencing data (dated by TCRdb to about 2015). Regarding the complete study: The recorded disease courses included relapsing-remitting, secondary progressive and progressive-relapsing multiple sclerosis, and some patients had no subtype annotation. The multiple sclerosis patient repertoires were compared with 11 previously published healthy control repertoires from donors aged about 6 to 26 years. A subset of samples was prepared in parallel using single-end sample barcoding, then pooled and co-amplified after Illumina adapter ligation.

To demonstrate the VDJtools post-analysis software, TCR beta repertoires were profiled from the peripheral blood of 10 to 15 young patients with multiple sclerosis. The multiple sclerosis patients were children and adolescents ranging in age from roughly 6 to 15 years. The junction shows trimming of 2 bases on V and 7 bases on J, plus 12 bases between the germline ends. The cysteine opens and the phenylalanine closes a CDR3 of 14 amino acids. Only the CDR3 DNA stays, 42 bases, in frame from base 1. Study-wide conclusions, independent of this receptor: Strong co-clustering of samples prepared in the same batch was shown by direct clustering with F measure, prompting a batch-effect correction. Significantly higher frequencies in patients than in controls were found for five or six TRBV segments, including TRBV5-6, TRBV5-1 and TRBV20-1. The control group was slightly older than the multiple sclerosis patient group. Significantly lower normalized Chao1 diversity was found in multiple sclerosis patients than in controls, suggesting substantial peripheral T-cell clonal expansion.

This clonotype was counted a few times. This clone's antigen is unknown. The record has no base qualities; no much larger clone is one base away. The method was PCR. This sample was sequenced with an Illumina HiSeq 2500. To reduce PCR and sequencing biases, unique molecular identifiers were built into the TCR beta cDNA libraries. Approximately 500,000 cDNA molecules were obtained per 1 to 10 million input T cells, so each molecule approximated one T cell. The patient libraries were prepared and sequenced with the same protocol used for the earlier healthy control dataset. Within a given batch, samples were prepared together, multiplexed and sequenced on the same HiSeq lane. The source study handled its data this way. Raw barcoded reads were processed with MIGEC, and single-read molecular identifier groups were discarded before consensus assembly and CDR3 extraction. VDJtools was used for post-analysis of the clonotype tables, with diversity normalized by down-sampling every dataset to the smallest sample size. To correct batch-related cross-sample contamination, repertoire overlap clustering matched CDR3 amino acid sequences but not nucleotide sequences. TCRdb handled the public reads itself, with Q25 trimming in fastp and clone calling in MiXCR, and kept productive beta chains. Entries are consolidated by CDR3 protein sequence, retaining the most common genes and DNA. What appears here as the V and J calls and clone size reflects TCRdb's work, not the paper's. This sample has approximately 730,000 distinct CDR3 sequences in its table, and roughly 50% of those were observed once. The top ten clonotypes cover roughly 4.9% of the sample.

The sample comprised blood. The TCR comes from a girl aged 5-17 years with multiple sclerosis. The receptor chain draws on TRBV12-3 or TRBV12-4 and TRBJ2-1, with no reliable assignment of the D segment. This receptor has the CDR3 CASSLIQLWNEQFF. The DNA sequence follows: TGTGCCAGCAGTTTAATTCAGCTTTGGAATGAGCAGTTCTTC.